This T cell receptor beta chain came from a study of blood T cell repertoires in COVID-19. Here immunoSEQ multiplex PCR was the method, and the copy in TCRdb shows in-frame clones only, minus some. This table has tens of thousands of clones, roughly four fifths appearing once. The V gene's germline CDR1 is GTSNPN and CDR2 SVGIG (reference sequence). Trimming at V came to 5 bases and at J to 5 bases, leaving 2 bases not matched to a gene. CDR3 length equals 11 residues. The receptor comes from a man between 45 and 60 years old with active or convalescent COVID-19. This chain links TRBV30 with TRBJ1-2, with 7 nucleotides matching TRBD1. Source material: peripheral blood. CDR3 nucleotide sequence: TGTGCCTGGGGGGGACAGTATGGCTACACCTTC. As protein: CAWGGQYGYTF.